These T cell receptor beta chains were read from a single sample in a study of shared clonotypes between healthy human individuals. TCRdb's copy holds only in-frame clones and misses some; the assay was immunoSEQ multiplex PCR. This table has over a million clones, roughly 74% appearing once. The sequencing input was memory CD4+ T cells from PBMCs. The origin of the receptors is a man aged 18 to 29 in good health. Some clones in this sample may be carry-over from other donors' samples. Both conserved end residues are part of each CDR3. The D gene is left open where the match is weak. A row's size may be missing; if present it is once, few, many or a size class.

NA TRBD2 TRBJ2-2 TRBV19 CASSAGLAGTGELFF TGTGCCAGTAGTGCAGGACTAGCCGGTACAGGGGAGCTGTTTTTT
NA TRBD1 TRBJ2-7 TRBV7-2 CASSQGQGAGEQYF TGTGCCAGCAGCCAAGGACAGGGGGCTGGCGAGCAGTACTTC
NA TRBD2 TRBJ2-7 TRBV4-1 CASSQVLAGGSTYEQYF TGCGCCAGCAGCCAAGTGCTAGCGGGAGGATCAACCTACGAGCAGTACTTC
many NA TRBJ2-1 TRBV7-3 CASSLRGVGQGNEQFF TGTGCCAGCAGCTTACGGGGAGTGGGGCAAGGCAATGAGCAGTTCTTC
few NA TRBJ2-1 TRBV29-1 CSVQILEQFF TGCAGCGTTCAGATTCTGGAGCAGTTCTTC
NA NA TRBJ1-1 TRBV25-1 CASSADNLNTEAFF TGTGCCAGCAGTGCGGACAACCTGAACACTGAAGCTTTCTTT
NA NA TRBJ1-5 TRBV19 CASSMRRGQRHQPQHF TGTGCCAGTAGTATGCGCCGCGGACAGCGGCATCAGCCCCAGCATTTT
NA NA TRBJ2-5 TRBV7-6 CATSGRLRETQYF TGTGCCACCTCGGGCAGGCTGAGGGAGACCCAGTACTTC
NA NA TRBJ2-7 TRBV6-5 CASSYERSYEQYF TGTGCCAGCAGTTACGAGAGATCCTACGAGCAGTACTTC
once TRBD1 TRBJ1-5 TRBV6-5 CASSSRQGGYQPQHF TGTGCCAGCAGTTCGCGACAGGGAGGGTATCAGCCCCAGCATTTT
NA NA TRBJ2-3 TRBV7-3 CASSPPGGTDTQYF TGTGCCAGCAGCCCCCCCGGGGGCACAGATACGCAGTATTTT
few TRBD1 TRBJ2-2 TRBV27 CASRAPTGGPLSGALFF TGTGCCAGCAGGGCCCCGACAGGGGGTCCTCTTTCGGGGGCGCTGTTTTTT
NA TRBD1 TRBJ2-2 TRBV7-3 CASSSGQGAGELFF TGTGCCAGCAGCTCTGGACAGGGGGCCGGGGAGCTGTTTTTT
NA TRBD1 TRBJ2-7 TRBV4-3 CASRLNRGTSYEQYF TGCGCCAGCAGACTGAACAGGGGGACTTCCTACGAGCAGTACTTC
NA NA TRBJ2-1 TRBV5-4 CASSSGAVQGNEQFF TGTGCCAGCTCATCTGGCGCAGTCCAAGGGAATGAGCAGTTCTTC
NA NA TRBJ2-3 TRBV18 CASSSWPLAGTDTQYF TGTGCCAGCTCATCGTGGCCCTTAGCGGGCACAGATACGCAGTATTTT
NA NA TRBJ2-7 TRBV10-3 CAIGEDYEQYF TGTGCCATCGGGGAAGACTACGAGCAGTACTTC
few NA TRBJ2-7 TRBV7-9 CASSPSNGYEQYF TGTGCCAGCAGCCCAAGCAATGGCTACGAGCAGTACTTC
NA NA TRBJ2-1 TRBV12-2 CASRFNPPHSSYNEQFF TGTGCAAGTCGCTTTAACCCTCCCCACAGCTCCTACAATGAGCAGTTCTTC
few TRBD1 TRBJ2-1 TRBV7-9 CASSLAPTGVVVNEQFF TGTGCCAGCAGCTTAGCCCCGACAGGGGTGGTGGTCAATGAGCAGTTCTTC
NA TRBD2 TRBJ2-1 TRBV9 CASSLRLAGDWNEQFF TGTGCCAGCAGCCTCAGACTAGCGGGAGATTGGAATGAGCAGTTCTTC
NA NA TRBJ1-3 TRBV29-1 CSVGSFGNTIYF TGCAGCGTTGGCTCCTTCGGAAACACCATATATTTT
once NA TRBJ2-6 TRBV7-9 CASSQTPPGPSSGANVLTF TGTGCCAGCAGCCAGACCCCGCCAGGTCCGAGCTCTGGGGCCAACGTCCTGACTTTC
NA NA TRBJ1-2 TRBV5-1 CASSDREVGGVYGYTF TGCGCCAGCAGCGACCGAGAAGTAGGGGGTGTCTATGGCTACACCTTC
NA NA TRBJ2-1 TRBV27 CASSPLSVGARGEQFF TGTGCCAGCAGTCCGCTATCTGTAGGTGCCAGAGGTGAGCAGTTCTTC
once NA TRBJ2-7 TRBV6-1 CASTRDVSYEQYF TGTGCCAGCACCAGAGACGTCTCCTACGAGCAGTACTTC
NA NA TRBJ1-5 TRBV10-3 CAISEIRDQPQHF TGTGCCATCAGTGAAATTAGAGATCAGCCCCAGCATTTT
NA TRBD1 TRBJ1-3 TRBV4-3 CASSQDRGVTGNTIYF TGCGCCAGCAGCCAAGACAGGGGGGTGACTGGAAACACCATATATTTT
NA TRBD2 TRBJ2-4 TRBV28 CASSPGLALAKNIQYF TGTGCCAGCAGCCCCGGACTAGCACTAGCCAAAAACATTCAGTACTTC
NA NA TRBJ1-1 TRBV9 CASSVGPGLEAFF TGTGCCAGCAGCGTAGGCCCAGGCCTTGAAGCTTTCTTT
NA TRBD1 TRBJ1-2 TRBV6-6 CASSHSQGTGIYGYTF TGTGCCAGCAGTCATTCTCAGGGGACAGGGATCTATGGCTACACCTTC
many TRBD1 TRBJ1-5 TRBV2 CASSSSDRGRCF TGTGCCAGCAGTTCCTCGGACAGGGGGAGGTGTTTT
NA TRBD1 TRBJ2-7 TRBV11-1 CASSLSGGSSYEQYF TGTGCCAGCAGCTTATCAGGGGGCAGCTCCTACGAGCAGTACTTC
few NA TRBJ1-5 TRBV7-2 CASSSPLGPQHF TGTGCCAGCAGCTCACCCCTTGGACCCCAGCATTTT
NA TRBD1 TRBJ2-5 TRBV7-9 CASSPSGTGGKETQYF TGTGCCAGCAGCCCCTCCGGGACAGGGGGTAAGGAGACCCAGTACTTC
NA NA TRBJ2-7 TRBV4-3 CASSQDRGTVYF TGCGCCAGCAGCCAAGATAGGGGGACGGTATACTTC
NA NA TRBJ2-2 TRBV27 CASSLNLANTGELFF TGTGCCAGCAGTTTAAACCTTGCGAACACCGGGGAGCTGTTTTTT
NA TRBD1 TRBJ2-7 TRBV18 CASSSGTGSDEQYF TGTGCCAGCTCATCCGGGACAGGGTCAGACGAGCAGTACTTC
NA TRBD2 TRBJ2-1 TRBV18 CASSPRASGRAMNEQFF TGTGCCAGCTCACCAAGGGCTAGCGGGAGGGCCATGAATGAGCAGTTCTTC
NA NA TRBJ1-1 TRBV4-1 CASSQDLGGYTEAFF TGCGCCAGCAGCCAAGATTTGGGGGGCTACACTGAAGCTTTCTTT
NA NA TRBJ1-5 TRBV6-5 CASRRQVVDGPQHF TGTGCCAGCAGAAGACAGGTTGTGGATGGACCCCAGCATTTT
once NA TRBJ1-5 TRBV28 CASRMPGLQPQHF TGTGCCAGCAGGATGCCAGGCCTTCAGCCCCAGCATTTT
NA NA TRBJ2-2 TRBV7-9 CASSFPNTGELFF TGTGCCAGCAGCTTCCCGAACACCGGGGAGCTGTTTTTT
once NA TRBJ2-2 TRBV7-9 CASSLGGWYRRITGELFF TGTGCCAGCAGCTTAGGGGGGTGGTACAGAAGAATTACCGGGGAGCTGTTTTTT
few TRBD2 TRBJ2-7 TRBV19 CASSSLAGGQYEQYF TGTGCCAGTAGTTCTCTAGCGGGAGGACAATACGAGCAGTACTTC